This entry lists 18 T cell receptor beta chains sequenced from one sample in a study of shared clonotypes between healthy human individuals. Only in-frame clones appear in the TCRdb table, and some are missing; sequencing was by immunoSEQ multiplex PCR. The sample yields roughly 500,000 clones, almost 80% seen once. Source material: PBMCs. The receptors derive from a woman aged 40 to 49 in good health. Some clones in this sample may be carry-over from other donors' samples.

The chain links TRBV6-1 to TRBJ2-5; D is possibly TRBD2 (6 bases). The CDR3 runs to 16 residues. Germline loops: CDR1 MNHNS, CDR2 SASEGT. V lost 4 bases, J lost 2 bases, and 17 bases lay in between. This CDR3 reads CASSGGTPMAQETQYF. For the CDR3, the DNA is TGTGCCAGCAGTGGTGGGACTCCCATGGCACAAGAGACCCAGTACTTC.

CDR3 sequence reads: CASSLTHGTSFTDTQYF. As DNA, the CDR3 is TGTGCCAGCAGCTTAACCCACGGGACTAGTTTCACAGATACGCAGTATTTT. The chain combines TRBV7-3 with TRBJ2-3, with 8 bases that match TRBD2. V shed 0 bases, J shed 2 bases, and the junction held 7 bases outside the gene matches. The CDR3 is 17 amino acids. The V gene's germline CDR1 is SGHTA and CDR2 FQGTGA.

Details on this clone: A far larger clone is just one base off, so this is likely a read error. The chain couples TRBV4-2 to TRBJ2-3; D is unresolved. Trimming pared 0 bases from V and 10 bases from J, leaving 8 bases between. The CDR3 is 12 amino acids. Germline loops: CDR1 LGHNA, CDR2 YNFKEQ. CDR3 amino acids: CASSQDQVAQYF. In DNA form, the CDR3 reads TGTGCCAGCAGCCAAGATCAAGTTGCGCAGTATTTT.

The V and J genes are TRBV30 and TRBJ1-2; possibly TRBD1 for D (6 bases). The V gene's germline CDR1 is GTSNPN and CDR2 SVGIG (reference sequence). Deletions cut 5 bases from V and 6 bases from J, with 13 bases between. CDR3 size: 12 residues. The CDR3 loop is CAWSRGGDGYTF. Here the CDR3 DNA reads TGTGCCTGGTCCAGGGGTGGTGATGGCTACACCTTC.

This clone was picked up many times. V and J are TRBV4-3 and TRBJ2-7; 12 bases agree with TRBD1. Per the germline V gene, CDR1 is LGHNA and CDR2 is YSLEER. Trimming removed 4 bases from V and 1 base from J; junction bases left unmatched: 14. This CDR3 has 19 residues. This CDR3 reads CASSLMAGTGGAESYEQYF. Here the CDR3 DNA reads TGCGCCAGCAGCCTTATGGCCGGGACAGGGGGCGCAGAGTCCTACGAGCAGTACTTC.

This clone appeared once. This rearrangement joins TRBV10-3 to TRBJ2-2; D remains unclear. The CDR3 length is 16 residues. Trimming cost V 3 bases and J 3 bases, with 14 bases left between them. Germline-derived CDR1 and CDR2 are ENHRY and SYGVKD. The CDR3 reads CAISDSGSADTGELFF. Written as DNA, the CDR3 is TGTGCCATCAGTGATTCTGGTTCTGCTGACACCGGGGAGCTGTTTTTT.

The chain couples TRBV28 to TRBJ2-7; 8 nucleotides line up with TRBD1. The CDR3 contains 13 residues. V was pared by 8 bases and J by 3 bases, with 6 bases of the junction left unmatched. CDR1 and CDR2 (germline): MDHEN, SYDVKM. CDR3 protein: CASAVGQGYEQYF. CDR3 sequence (DNA): TGTGCCAGCGCCGTTGGACAGGGCTACGAGCAGTACTTC.

CDR3 nucleotide sequence: TGTGCCAGCAGTTATAAATCGGGGACAGGGACGGGCGAGCAGTACTTC. Translated, it gives CASSYKSGTGTGEQYF. The genes are TRBV6-6 and TRBJ2-7, with TRBD1 identical over 9 bases. Germline V gives CDR1 MNHNY, CDR2 SVGAGI (reference sequence). V was pared by 3 bases and J by 6 bases, with 12 bases of the junction left unmatched. The CDR3 runs to 16 residues.

The chain couples TRBV5-4 to TRBJ2-1, with 13 bases that match TRBD2. The CDR3 loop spans 17 amino acids. The J segment lost 0 bases and the V segment lost 4 bases, leaving 4 bases of the junction unmatched. The germline V gene encodes CDR1 SGHNT and CDR2 YYREEE (reference sequence). The CDR3 protein is CASSSGTSGISYNEQFF. As DNA, the CDR3 is TGTGCCAGCAGCAGCGGGACTAGCGGGATCTCCTACAATGAGCAGTTCTTC.

This clone has just a few counts. The chain joins TRBV6-6 to TRBJ1-5; TRBD1 is a possible D gene (6 bases). Trimming removed 6 bases from V and 7 bases from J, with 10 bases in between. Germline V lookup: CDR1 MNHNY, CDR2 SVGAGI (reference sequence). There are 12 residues in the CDR3. The DNA of the CDR3 is TGTGCCAGCAGCTCGGGGGGCCAGCCCCAGCATTTT. Protein product: CASSSGGQPQHF.

The CDR3 nucleotides read TGTGCCAGCAGCCCAGACCGGACAGATCAAGAGACCCAGTACTTC. The encoded protein is CASSPDRTDQETQYF. The chain combines TRBV9 with TRBJ2-5; D possibly corresponds to TRBD1 (6 bases). The germline V and J ends were trimmed by 4 bases and 2 bases, with 15 bases remaining between them. The CDR3 consists of 15 residues. In germline, CDR1 is SGDLS, CDR2 YYNGEE. Full variable domain (rest looked up from reference TRBV9 and TRBJ2-5): DSGVTQTPKHLITATGQRVTLRCSPRSGDLSVYWYQQSLDQGLQFLIQYYNGEERAKGNILERFSAQQFPDLHSELNLSSLELGDSALYFCASSPDRTDQETQYFGPGTRLLVL.

The gene calls are TRBV5-1 and TRBJ1-5, with 10 positions matching TRBD1. V dropped 6 bases and J dropped 4; count of bases not matched to a gene: 7. This CDR3 comprises 15 residues. Germline CDR1 and CDR2: SGHRS and YFSETQ. The CDR3 DNA sequence: TGCGCCAGCACCCCCGGGACAGGGGTTAATCAGCCCCAGCATTTT. Residues: CASTPGTGVNQPQHF.

This sequence joins TRBV25-1 and TRBJ1-3; unclear D gene. The V end was cut by 6 bases, the J end by 0 bases, with 15 bases between. The CDR3 covers 16 residues. Looked up from germline, CDR1 is MGHDK and CDR2 is SYGVNS. CDR3 DNA: TGTGCCAGCAGAGGCGGGGAGAGAGTCTCTGGAAACACCATATATTTT. Translated: CASRGGERVSGNTIYF.

This chain uses TRBV5-1 with TRBJ2-7, with TRBD2 identical over 7 bases. Germline V gives CDR1 SGHRS, CDR2 YFSETQ. The CDR3 is 14 residues long. Trimming took 6 bases from V and 6 from J; bases not matched to a gene: 12. In nucleotides, the CDR3 is TGCGCCAGCACCGCCGGGACTACCGGTTTCGAGCAGTACTTC. Residues: CASTAGTTGFEQYF.

This clone was counted ten times or more. The rearrangement uses TRBV28 and TRBJ2-1, with TRBD2 identical over 12 bases. CDR1 MDHEN and CDR2 SYDVKM come from the germline V gene. This CDR3 is 15 amino acids long. V was clipped by 8 bases and J by 8 bases; unmatched bases: 10. CDR3 in amino acids: CASSTRTSGMYEQFF. Here the CDR3 DNA reads TGTGCCAGCTCAACTAGGACTAGCGGGATGTATGAGCAGTTCTTC.

CDR3 bases: TGTGCCAGCAGCTTCAGGTCCCGCGAGCAGTACTTC. Protein product: CASSFRSREQYF. The rearrangement uses TRBV7-2 and TRBJ2-7; D is undetermined. There are 12 residues in the CDR3. Germline V gene lookup returns CDR1 SGHTA and CDR2 FQGNSA. The germline V and J ends were trimmed by 3 bases and 6 bases, with 9 bases remaining between them.

This chain connects TRBV6-1 to TRBJ2-1; the match to TRBD2 covers 8 bases. Germline V CDR1 and CDR2: MNHNS, SASEGT. Trimming took 1 base from V and 10 from J; bases not matched to a gene: 3. This CDR3 has 13 amino acids. The CDR3 DNA sequence: TGTGCCAGCAGTGAAGGGACTAGCAGCGAGCAGTTCTTC. This encodes CASSEGTSSEQFF.

This chain connects TRBV7-9 to TRBJ1-3; D is perhaps TRBD1 (5 bases). Germline values: CDR1 SEHNR, CDR2 FQNEAQ (reference sequence). V lost 5 bases to trimming and J lost 0 bases, with 23 bases between them. The CDR3 runs to 19 residues. Here the CDR3 reads CASSLTPKIQAPSGNTIYF. CDR3 nucleotides: TGTGCCAGCAGCCTCACCCCGAAAATACAGGCCCCCTCTGGAAACACCATATATTTT. Full variable domain (missing parts from reference TRBV7-9 and TRBJ1-3): DTGVSQNPRHKITKRGQNVTFRCDPISEHNRLYWYRQTLGQGPEFLTYFQNEAQLEKSRLLSDRFSAERPKGSFSTLEIQRTEQGDSAMYLCASSLTPKIQAPSGNTIYFGEGSWLTVV.